This TCR beta chain was recovered during a study of early T cells in non-severe SARS-CoV-2 infection. About the study: Chains were not paired, and sequencing was done on bulk RNA from unsorted whole blood. Findings and limits, study-wide: Matching results from VDJdb favored anti-spike CD8 responses, leaving private and CD4 specificities undetected.

The CDR3 totals 15 residues. The V gene lost 6 bases and the J gene lost 6 bases, with 21 bases spanning the gap. Germline V gives CDR1 MDHEN, CDR2 SYDVKM. This clonotype was detected many times. What it binds is unknown. TCRdb re-called the 5' RACE reads through MiXCR, storing one row per CDR3 protein. The profile shows 65,000 to 95,000 distinct CDR3 sequences, 8.5% to 10% of them singletons. The V and J genes are TRBV28 and TRBJ2-7; TRBD2 might be the D (5 bases). This clonotype was obtained from an adult who was a healthcare worker with PCR-confirmed SARS-CoV-2 infection or an uninfected control (not recorded which). Sequenced input: whole blood. CDR3 DNA: TGTGCCAGCAGCCTTTATGCCGGGGTGCTCGGCGAGCAGTACTTC. Encoded protein: CASSLYAGVLGEQYF.